This paragraph reports one TCR beta chain. The antigen remains unidentified. The data stem from a study of cytomegalovirus exposure and HLA in healthy donors. Across the study: Early released data comprised some 85 million unique TCRs from HLA-typed donors. Study-level findings and limits: Later on, an analysis showed TCR association rates differing by HLA locus, with DRB1 the most and HLA-C the fewest.

13 Jbeta primers and 60 Vbeta primers were used for the PCR. Clones were sequenced by immunoSEQ multiplex PCR, and TCRdb holds only the in-frame ones, with some missing. The sample contains over 150,000 clones, 60% to 85% of which appear only once. The CDR3 totals 15 residues. The J segment lost 8 bases and the V segment lost 4 bases, leaving 10 bases of the junction unmatched. From germline, CDR1 is SGHDT and CDR2 YYEEEE. The chain employs TRBV5-6 and TRBJ1-5, with 9 bases lining up with TRBD1. The specimen sequenced was PBMCs. The source is a man aged 25-45 years in good health and CMV-seropositive. Here the CDR3 reads CASSARDREFEPQHF. The CDR3 coding sequence is TGTGCCAGCAGCGCCCGGGACAGGGAGTTTGAGCCCCAGCATTTT.